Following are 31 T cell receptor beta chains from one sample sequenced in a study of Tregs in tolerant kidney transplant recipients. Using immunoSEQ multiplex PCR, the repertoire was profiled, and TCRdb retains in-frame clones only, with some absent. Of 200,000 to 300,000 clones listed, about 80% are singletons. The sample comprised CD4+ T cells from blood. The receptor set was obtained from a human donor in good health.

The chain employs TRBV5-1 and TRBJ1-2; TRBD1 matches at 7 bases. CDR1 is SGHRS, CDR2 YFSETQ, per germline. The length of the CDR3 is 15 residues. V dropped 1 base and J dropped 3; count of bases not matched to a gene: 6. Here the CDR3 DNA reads TGCGCCAGCAGCTTGATGGGGGACAGCGACTATGGCTACACCTTC. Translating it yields CASSLMGDSDYGYTF.

The CDR3 nucleotides read TGTGCCAGCAGTGACTCCAGCGGGAGGGTCAGGGATGAGCAGTTCTTC. Protein product: CASSDSSGRVRDEQFF. The genes are TRBV25-1 and TRBJ2-1; 10 nucleotides agree with TRBD2. The CDR3 length is 16 residues. Losses at the gene ends were 3 bases for V and 8 bases for J; bases not matched to a gene: 10. The V gene's germline CDR1 is MGHDK and CDR2 SYGVNS.

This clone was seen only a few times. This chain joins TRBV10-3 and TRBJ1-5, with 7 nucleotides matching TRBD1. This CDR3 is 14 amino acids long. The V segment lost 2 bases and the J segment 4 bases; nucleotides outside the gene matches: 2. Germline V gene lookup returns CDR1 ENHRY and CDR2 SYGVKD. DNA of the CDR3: TGTGCCATCAGTGAGGACAGGGCGAATCAGCCCCAGCATTTT. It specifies CAISEDRANQPQHF.

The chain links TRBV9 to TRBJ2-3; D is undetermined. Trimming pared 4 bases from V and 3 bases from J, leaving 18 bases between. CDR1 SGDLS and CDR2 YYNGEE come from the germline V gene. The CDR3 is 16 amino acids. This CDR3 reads CASSPIPDVGTDTQYF. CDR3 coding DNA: TGTGCCAGCAGCCCAATCCCAGACGTTGGTACAGATACGCAGTATTTT.

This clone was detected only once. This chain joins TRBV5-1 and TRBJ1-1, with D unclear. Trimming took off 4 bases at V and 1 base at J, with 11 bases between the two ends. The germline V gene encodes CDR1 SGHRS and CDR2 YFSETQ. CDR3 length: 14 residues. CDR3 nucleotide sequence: TGCGCCAGCAGCGGGCTTACAGCGAACACTGAAGCTTTCTTT. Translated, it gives CASSGLTANTEAFF.

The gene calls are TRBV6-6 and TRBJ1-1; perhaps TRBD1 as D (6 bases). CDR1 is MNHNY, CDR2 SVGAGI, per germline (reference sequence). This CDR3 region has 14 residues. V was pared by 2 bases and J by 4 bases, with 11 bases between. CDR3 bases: TGTGCCAGCAGTTACGCCCGACAGGCCACTGAAGCTTTCTTT. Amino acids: CASSYARQATEAFF.

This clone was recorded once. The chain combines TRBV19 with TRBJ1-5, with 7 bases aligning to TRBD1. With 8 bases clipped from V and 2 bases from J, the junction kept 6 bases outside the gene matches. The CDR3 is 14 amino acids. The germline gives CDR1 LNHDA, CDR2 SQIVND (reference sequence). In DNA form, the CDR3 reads TGTGCCAGTGAGAGGGGGCGAGGCAATCAGCCCCAGCATTTT. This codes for CASERGRGNQPQHF.

The DNA for the CDR3 is TGTGCCAGCGGAGAGAGGGTGAAACGGAGCATGAACACTGAAGCTTTCTTT. This encodes CASGERVKRSMNTEAFF. The chain links TRBV21-1 to TRBJ1-1. TRBV21-1 is described as a pseudogene. The CDR3 length is 17 residues.

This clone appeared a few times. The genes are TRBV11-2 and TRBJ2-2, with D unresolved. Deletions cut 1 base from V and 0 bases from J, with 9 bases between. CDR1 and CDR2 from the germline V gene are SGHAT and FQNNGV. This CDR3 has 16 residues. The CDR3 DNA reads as TGTGCCAGCAGCTTAGTAAGCAGCGCGAACACCGGGGAGCTGTTTTTT. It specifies CASSLVSSANTGELFF.

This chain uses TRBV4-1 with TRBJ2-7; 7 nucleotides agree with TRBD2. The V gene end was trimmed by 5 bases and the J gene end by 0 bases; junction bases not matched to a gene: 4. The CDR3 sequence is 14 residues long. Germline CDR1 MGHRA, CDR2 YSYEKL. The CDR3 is CASSYERGSYEQYF. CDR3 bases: TGCGCCAGCAGCTATGAGCGGGGCTCCTACGAGCAGTACTTC.

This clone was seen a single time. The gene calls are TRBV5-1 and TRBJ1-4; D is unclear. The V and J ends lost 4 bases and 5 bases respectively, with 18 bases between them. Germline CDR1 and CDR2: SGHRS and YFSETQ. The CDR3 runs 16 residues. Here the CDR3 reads CASSGPRAGENEKLFF. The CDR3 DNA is TGCGCCAGCAGCGGGCCGAGGGCAGGCGAGAATGAAAAACTGTTTTTT. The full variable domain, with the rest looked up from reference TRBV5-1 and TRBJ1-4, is KAGVTQTPRYLIKTRGQQVTLSCSPISGHRSVSWYQQTPGQGLQFLFEYFSETQRNKGNFPGRFSGRQFSNSRSEMNVSTLELGDSALYLCASSGPRAGENEKLFFGSGTQLSVL.

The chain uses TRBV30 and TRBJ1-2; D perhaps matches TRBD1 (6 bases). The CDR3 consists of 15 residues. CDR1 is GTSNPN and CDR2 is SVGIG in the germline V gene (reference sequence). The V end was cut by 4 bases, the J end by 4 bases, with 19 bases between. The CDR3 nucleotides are TGTGCCTGGAAATGGGGGCGGGGGATTCCCTATGGCTACACCTTC. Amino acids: CAWKWGRGIPYGYTF.

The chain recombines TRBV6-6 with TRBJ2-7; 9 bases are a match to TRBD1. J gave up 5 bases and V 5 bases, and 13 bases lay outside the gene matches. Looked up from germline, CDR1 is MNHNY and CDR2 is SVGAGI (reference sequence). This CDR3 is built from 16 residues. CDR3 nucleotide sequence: TGTGCCAGCAGTGGTTCCGGGACAGGGATCCCCCACGAGCAGTACTTC. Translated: CASSGSGTGIPHEQYF.

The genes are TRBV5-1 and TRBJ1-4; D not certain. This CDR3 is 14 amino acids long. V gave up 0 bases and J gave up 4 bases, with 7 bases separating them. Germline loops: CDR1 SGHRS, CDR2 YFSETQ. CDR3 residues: CASSLGLGNEKLFF. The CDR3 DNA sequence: TGCGCCAGCAGCTTGGGGTTAGGTAATGAAAAACTGTTTTTT.

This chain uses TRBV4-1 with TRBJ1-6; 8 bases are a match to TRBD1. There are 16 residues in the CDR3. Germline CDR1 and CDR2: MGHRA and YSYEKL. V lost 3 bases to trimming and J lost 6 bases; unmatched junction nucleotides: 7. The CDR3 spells CASSHDRGRLNSPLHF. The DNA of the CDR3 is TGCGCCAGCAGCCACGACAGGGGCCGACTTAATTCACCCCTCCACTTT.

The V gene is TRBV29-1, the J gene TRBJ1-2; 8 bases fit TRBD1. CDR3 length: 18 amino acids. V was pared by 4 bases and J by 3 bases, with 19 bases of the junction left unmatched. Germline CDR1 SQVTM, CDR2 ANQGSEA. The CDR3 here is CSVGRPTGQVLRDYGYTF. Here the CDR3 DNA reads TGCAGCGTTGGCAGGCCCACGGGACAGGTCCTCAGGGACTATGGCTACACCTTC.

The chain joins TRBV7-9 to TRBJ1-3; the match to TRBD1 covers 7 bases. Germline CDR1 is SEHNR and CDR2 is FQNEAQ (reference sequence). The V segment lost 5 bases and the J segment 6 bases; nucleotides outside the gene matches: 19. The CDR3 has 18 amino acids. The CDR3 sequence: CASSPHRDRPFAPNTIYF. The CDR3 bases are TGTGCCAGCAGCCCTCACCGGGACAGACCTTTTGCCCCAAACACCATATATTTT.

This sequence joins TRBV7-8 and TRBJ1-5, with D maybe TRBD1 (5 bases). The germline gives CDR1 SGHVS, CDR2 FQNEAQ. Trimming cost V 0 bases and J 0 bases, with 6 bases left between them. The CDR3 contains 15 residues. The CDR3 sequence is CASSLAGGSNQPQHF. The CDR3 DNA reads TGTGCCAGCAGCTTAGCGGGGGGTAGCAATCAGCCCCAGCATTTT.

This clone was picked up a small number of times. The CDR3 coding sequence is TGTGCCAGTCTCAGCGTCGCCACACCACCCCTCCACTTT. Residues: CASLSVATPPLHF. The chain joins TRBV2 to TRBJ1-6; D gene uncertain. V was cut by 9 bases and J by 11 bases, with 17 bases left in between. The CDR3 is 13 residues long. Germline V gene sequence: CDR1 SNHLY, CDR2 FYNNEI.

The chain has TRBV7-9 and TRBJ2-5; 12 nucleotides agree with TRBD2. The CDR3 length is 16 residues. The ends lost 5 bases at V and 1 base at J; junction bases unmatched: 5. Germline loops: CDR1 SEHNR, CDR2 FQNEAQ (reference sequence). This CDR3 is CASSRLAGESQETQYF. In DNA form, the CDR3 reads TGTGCCAGCAGCCGACTAGCGGGGGAGAGCCAAGAGACCCAGTACTTC.

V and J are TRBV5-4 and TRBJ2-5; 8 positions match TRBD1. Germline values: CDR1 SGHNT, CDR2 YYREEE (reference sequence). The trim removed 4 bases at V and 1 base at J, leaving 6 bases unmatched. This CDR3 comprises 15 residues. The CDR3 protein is CASSLPGQGQETQYF. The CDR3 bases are TGTGCCAGCAGCCTACCAGGACAGGGCCAAGAGACCCAGTACTTC. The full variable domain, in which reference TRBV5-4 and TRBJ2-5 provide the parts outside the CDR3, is ETGVTQSPTHLIKTRGQQVTLRCSSQSGHNTVSWYQQALGQGPQFIFQYYREEENGRGNFPPRFSGLQFPNYSSELNVNALELDDSALYLCASSLPGQGQETQYFGPGTRLLVL.

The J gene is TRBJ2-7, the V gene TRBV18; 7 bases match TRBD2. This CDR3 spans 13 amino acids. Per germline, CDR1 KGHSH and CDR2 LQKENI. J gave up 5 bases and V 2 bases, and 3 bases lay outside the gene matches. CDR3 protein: CASSPSRGDEQYF. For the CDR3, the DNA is TGTGCCAGCTCACCAAGTCGGGGGGACGAGCAGTACTTC.

The chain's CDR3 is CASSLEGLAIMGQFF. Here the CDR3 DNA reads TGTGCCAGCAGCTTGGAGGGACTAGCGATCATGGGGCAGTTCTTC. The chain employs TRBV7-9 and TRBJ2-1; 10 bases are shared with TRBD2. The CDR3 extends over 15 amino acids. After removal of 3 bases from V and 12 bases from J, the junction contained 11 bases not matched to a gene. CDR1 and CDR2 from the germline V gene are SEHNR and FQNEAQ (reference sequence).

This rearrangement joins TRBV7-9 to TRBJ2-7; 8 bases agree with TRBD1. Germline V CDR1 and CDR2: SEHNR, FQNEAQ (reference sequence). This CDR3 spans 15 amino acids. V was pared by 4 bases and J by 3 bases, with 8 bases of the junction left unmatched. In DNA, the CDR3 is TGTGCCAGCAGCTACCAATGGGACAGGTACTACGAGCAGTACTTC. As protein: CASSYQWDRYYEQYF.

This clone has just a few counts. CDR3 sequence: CASSDGQGSEAFF. The CDR3 DNA sequence: TGTGCCAGCAGTGACGGACAGGGATCAGAAGCTTTCTTT. This rearrangement joins TRBV9 to TRBJ1-1; 8 bases are shared with TRBD1. Looked up from germline, CDR1 is SGDLS and CDR2 is YYNGEE. Germline trimming cut 5 bases from V and 8 bases from J; bases unmatched to any gene: 8. CDR3 size: 13 residues.

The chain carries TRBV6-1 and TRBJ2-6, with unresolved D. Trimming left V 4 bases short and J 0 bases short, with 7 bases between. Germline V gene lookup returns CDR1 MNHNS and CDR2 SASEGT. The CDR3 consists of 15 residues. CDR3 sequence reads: CASSVSPSGANVLTF. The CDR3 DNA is TGTGCCAGCAGTGTGAGTCCCTCTGGGGCCAACGTCCTGACTTTC.

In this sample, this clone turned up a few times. The CDR3 sequence: CASSEPGQGAYEQYF. The CDR3 nucleotides are TGTGCCAGCAGTGAACCGGGACAGGGAGCCTACGAGCAGTACTTC. The chain joins TRBV6-1 to TRBJ2-7; 9 nucleotides line up with TRBD1. V gave up 2 bases and J gave up 2 bases; unmatched junction bases: 4. The CDR3 extends over 15 amino acids. CDR1 and CDR2 (germline): MNHNS, SASEGT.

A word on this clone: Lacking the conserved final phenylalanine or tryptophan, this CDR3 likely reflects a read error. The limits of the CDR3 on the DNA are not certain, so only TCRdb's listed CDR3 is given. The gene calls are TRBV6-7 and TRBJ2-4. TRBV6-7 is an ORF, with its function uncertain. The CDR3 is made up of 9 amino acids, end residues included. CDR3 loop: CASSCLGYR.

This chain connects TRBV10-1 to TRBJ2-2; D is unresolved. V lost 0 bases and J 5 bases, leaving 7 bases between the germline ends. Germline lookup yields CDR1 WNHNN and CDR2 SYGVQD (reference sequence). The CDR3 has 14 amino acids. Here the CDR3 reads CASSESFSTGELFF. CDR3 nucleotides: TGCGCCAGCAGTGAGTCTTTCTCGACCGGGGAGCTGTTTTTT.

CDR3 sequence reads: CASSAQGATNTGELFF. CDR3 DNA sequence: TGTGCCAGTAGTGCACAGGGGGCCACGAACACCGGGGAGCTGTTTTTT. The genes are TRBV19 and TRBJ2-2; TRBD1 aligns across 9 bases. The CDR3 spans 16 residues. The germline V gene has CDR1 LNHDA and CDR2 SQIVND (reference sequence). V lost 5 bases and J lost 0; bases outside the gene matches: 4.

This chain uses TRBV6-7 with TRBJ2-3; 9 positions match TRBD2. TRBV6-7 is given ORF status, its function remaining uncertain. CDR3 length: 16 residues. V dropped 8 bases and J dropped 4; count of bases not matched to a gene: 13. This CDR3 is CASLFLFGGRADTQYF. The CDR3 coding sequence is TGTGCCAGCCTCTTTTTGTTTGGCGGGAGGGCAGATACGCAGTATTTT.